The 30 T cell receptor beta chains below come from one sample, sequenced in a study of human T cells and chemical hapten exposure. TCRdb reprocessed the RACE reads with MiXCR, giving one entry per CDR3 protein. The sample records fewer than 85,000 distinct CDR3 sequences, about 9.4% being singletons. The time point here: patch test 2, 6 weeks after DPC sensitization. The sample's treatment: therapeutic diphenylcyclopropenone sensitization with weekly scalp DPC. The source was whole blood, collected in connection with sensitization to the hapten diphenylcyclopropenone (DPC). The source is a woman aged 30 to 39 with alopecia areata. Some clones in this sample may be carry-over from other donors' samples.

Many counts were recorded for this clonotype. The CDR3 is CATGGELAVTNEQFF. The CDR3 DNA sequence: TGTGCCACCGGGGGAGAACTAGCGGTTACCAATGAGCAGTTCTTC. The V gene is TRBV12-3 or TRBV12-4, the J gene TRBJ2-1; 8 bases are a match to TRBD2. The CDR3 spans 15 residues. Trimming removed 10 bases from V and 6 bases from J; junction bases left unmatched: 14.

This clonotype was picked up many times. The chain combines TRBV12-3 or TRBV12-4 with TRBJ1-5; perhaps TRBD1 as D (6 bases). The ends were cut back, 9 bases at V and 0 bases at J, with 27 bases in the middle. The length of the CDR3 is 19 residues. In DNA form, the CDR3 reads TGTGCCAGGATTAGGGGGGTGCCAAAAACGGGTTATAGCAATCAGCCCCAGCATTTT. Encoded protein: CARIRGVPKTGYSNQPQHF.

The sample holds many counts of this clonotype. The rearrangement links TRBV24-1 to TRBJ2-7; 7 nucleotides line up with TRBD1. Germline CDR1 KGHDR, CDR2 SFDVKD. This CDR3 region has 15 residues. V was pared by 2 bases and J by 2 bases, with 5 bases of the junction left unmatched. CDR3: CATSDSGTAPYEQYF. The CDR3 DNA sequence: TGTGCCACCAGTGATTCGGGGACAGCACCCTACGAGCAGTACTTC.

This clonotype was observed at least ten times. The rearrangement links TRBV6-5 to TRBJ1-4, with 11 bases identical to TRBD1. With 5 bases clipped from V and 8 bases from J, the junction kept 4 bases outside the gene matches. This CDR3 region has 14 residues. The V gene's germline CDR1 is MNHEY and CDR2 SVGAGI. The CDR3 region has the DNA TGTGCCAGCAGTACCGGGACAGGGGGAGAAAAACTGTTTTTT. It is translated as CASSTGTGGEKLFF.

J is TRBJ1-1 and V is TRBV6-2 or TRBV6-3; 9 bases fit TRBD1. The ends lost 5 bases at V and 6 bases at J; junction bases unmatched: 7. CDR3 length: 14 amino acids. The germline CDR1 and CDR2 sequences are MNHEY and SVGEGT. The CDR3 reads CASSTNRGPAEAFF. In DNA form, the CDR3 reads TGTGCCAGCAGTACGAACAGGGGGCCCGCTGAAGCTTTCTTT.

This clonotype was observed at least ten times. This chain connects TRBV6-5 to TRBJ2-5, with D perhaps matching TRBD1 or TRBD2 (6 bases each). V was shortened by 2 bases and J by 7 bases, with 17 bases between the two germline ends. The CDR3 is 15 residues long. CDR1 is MNHEY, CDR2 SVGAGI, per germline. In DNA form, the CDR3 reads TGTGCCAGCAGTTACAGTGGCGGGACACCAGGGACCCAGTACTTC. Amino acid sequence: CASSYSGGTPGTQYF.

Many counts were recorded for this clonotype. The CDR3 region has the DNA TGTGCCAGCAGACTCAGGGCCATGAACACTGAAGCTTTCTTT. Protein product: CASRLRAMNTEAFF. The gene calls are TRBV6-2 or TRBV6-3 and TRBJ1-1; tentative D call: TRBD1 (5 bases). The CDR3 consists of 14 residues. The V gene lost 6 bases and the J gene lost 0 bases, with 11 bases spanning the gap. CDR1 MNHEY and CDR2 SVGEGT come from the germline V gene.

Only a few counts were recorded for this clonotype. The genes are TRBV3-1 and TRBJ1-2, with D unresolved. CDR1 is LGHDT, CDR2 YNNKEL, per germline (reference sequence). V was clipped by 0 bases and J by 8 bases, with 10 bases between them. The CDR3 extends over 13 amino acids. CDR3 sequence (DNA): TGTGCCAGCAGCCAAGAAGACACCTCCGGCTACACCTTC. Amino acids: CASSQEDTSGYTF. The full variable domain, completed using reference TRBV3-1 and TRBJ1-2, is DTAVSQTPKYLVTQMGNDKSIKCEQNLGHDTMYWYKQDSKKFLKIMFSYNNKELIINETVPNRFSPKSPDKAHLNLHINSLELGDSAVYFCASSQEDTSGYTFGSGTRLTVV.

This clonotype was counted only a few times. The chain uses TRBV28 and TRBJ1-2; possible D gene TRBD1, 6 bases. The CDR3 runs to 13 residues. Trimming removed 2 bases at V and 5 bases at J, with 9 bases between. Per germline, CDR1 MDHEN and CDR2 SYDVKM. CDR3 sequence: CASSLGTPYGYTF. The CDR3 DNA reads TGTGCCAGCAGTTTAGGGACACCATATGGCTACACCTTC.

With respect to this clonotype: A much more abundant neighbour one base away suggests this may be a read error. This chain links TRBV2 with TRBJ1-2; D is unclear. The CDR3 has 12 amino acids. Germline V gene lookup returns CDR1 SNHLY and CDR2 FYNNEI. The CDR3 DNA reads as TGTGCCAGCAGTGAGGATCGCTATGGCAACACCTTC. This gives the protein CASSEDRYGNTF.

This clonotype was counted many times. This chain links TRBV2 with TRBJ2-1; 9 bases map to TRBD1. The CDR3 consists of 14 residues. V dropped 7 bases and J dropped 5; count of bases not matched to a gene: 6. The germline gives CDR1 SNHLY, CDR2 FYNNEI. This CDR3 is CASNTGTGNNEQFF. Here the CDR3 DNA reads TGTGCCAGCAATACCGGGACAGGGAACAATGAGCAGTTCTTC.

This clonotype has a count of ten or more. The chain couples TRBV7-2 to TRBJ2-1; D is perhaps TRBD2 (5 bases). The germline V gene has CDR1 SGHTA and CDR2 FQGNSA. This CDR3 has 14 residues. The V end was cut by 3 bases, the J end by 4 bases, with 10 bases between. Here the CDR3 reads CASSFIPGYNEQFF. In DNA form, the CDR3 reads TGTGCCAGCAGCTTTATACCGGGGTACAATGAGCAGTTCTTC.

V usage is TRBV28 and J usage is TRBJ1-5, with a weak D call TRBD1 (5 bases). The CDR3 is made up of 15 amino acids. Trimming shortened V by 3 bases and J by 2 bases, and 11 bases separated the two germline ends. In germline, CDR1 is MDHEN, CDR2 SYDVKM. The DNA of the CDR3 is TGTGCCAGCAGTTTGACTCAGGGTGGCAATCAGCCCCAGCATTTT. Its translation: CASSLTQGGNQPQHF. Together with reference TRBV28 and TRBJ1-5, the CDR3 gives the full variable domain: DVKVTQSSRYLVKRTGEKVFLECVQDMDHENMFWYRQDPGLGLRLIYFSYDVKMKEKGDIPEGYSVSREKKERFSLILESASTNQTSMYLCASSLTQGGNQPQHFGDGTRLSIL.

This clonotype was recorded at least ten times. This chain uses TRBV27 with TRBJ1-5; a weak D match, TRBD1 (5 bases). Germline V gives CDR1 MNHEY, CDR2 SMNVEV (reference sequence). The length of the CDR3 is 15 residues. The V gene lost 4 bases and the J gene lost 0 bases, with 10 bases spanning the gap. CDR3 loop: CASSSGGTSNQPQHF. DNA for the CDR3: TGTGCCAGCAGTTCGGGGGGAACTAGCAATCAGCCCCAGCATTTT.

This clonotype was counted a few times. J is TRBJ2-3 and V is TRBV4-1; D is possibly TRBD1 (6 bases). Looked up from germline, CDR1 is MGHRA and CDR2 is YSYEKL. The CDR3 runs to 15 residues. Trimming shortened V by 7 bases and J by 4 bases, and 18 bases separated the two germline ends. Written as DNA, the CDR3 is TGCGCCAGCACTTCCGAGACAGGTGTTTCAGATACGCAGTATTTT. It is translated as CASTSETGVSDTQYF.

This clonotype was counted between two and nine times. The V gene is TRBV5-1, the J gene TRBJ2-2; D assignment may be TRBD1 or TRBD2 (5 bases each). The CDR3 totals 16 residues. Trimming removed 4 bases from V and 5 bases from J, with 18 bases in between. Germline lookup yields CDR1 SGHRS and CDR2 YFSETQ. The CDR3 spells CASSPTSGTETGELFF. CDR3 in DNA: TGCGCCAGCAGCCCCACGTCCGGGACGGAGACCGGGGAGCTGTTTTTT.

CDR3 residues: CASSQEPGQEAFF. Written as DNA, the CDR3 is TGTGCCAGCAGCCAAGAACCGGGACAGGAAGCTTTCTTT. The rearrangement links TRBV3-1 to TRBJ1-1, with 7 bases aligning to TRBD1. Trimming removed 0 bases from V and 8 bases from J; junction bases left unmatched: 3. Germline V gene sequence: CDR1 LGHDT, CDR2 YNNKEL (reference sequence). CDR3 size: 13 residues. Full variable domain (outside the CDR3, taken from reference TRBV3-1 and TRBJ1-1): DTAVSQTPKYLVTQMGNDKSIKCEQNLGHDTMYWYKQDSKKFLKIMFSYNNKELIINETVPNRFSPKSPDKAHLNLHINSLELGDSAVYFCASSQEPGQEAFFGQGTRLTVV.

Ten or more counts support this clonotype. J is TRBJ2-5 and V is TRBV29-1; D perhaps matches TRBD1 (6 bases). Germline assignment: CDR1 SQVTM and CDR2 ANQGSEA. This CDR3 region has 14 residues. V lost 5 bases and J lost 7, with 20 bases in between. The CDR3 sequence is CSVRGTTMIGTQYF. In nucleotides, the CDR3 is TGCAGCGTTAGGGGGACAACTATGATCGGGACCCAGTACTTC.

This clonotype was counted ten times or more. The chain is built from TRBV7-9 and TRBJ2-7, with 7 bases matching TRBD1. The V segment lost 2 bases and the J segment 3 bases; nucleotides outside the gene matches: 4. The CDR3 runs 14 residues. CDR1 and CDR2 from the germline V gene are SEHNR and FQNEAQ (reference sequence). CDR3 in amino acids: CASSLPTGRYEQYF. The CDR3 DNA reads as TGTGCCAGCAGCTTACCGACAGGGCGCTACGAGCAGTACTTC.

This clonotype was detected only a few times. The V call is TRBV6-2 or TRBV6-3, the J call TRBJ1-5; unclear D gene. Germline V gene sequence: CDR1 MNHEY, CDR2 SVGEGT. The CDR3 loop spans 14 amino acids. V lost 0 bases, J lost 1 base, and 4 bases lay in between. CDR3 bases: TGTGCCAGCAGTTACTCGGGGAGCAATCAGCCCCAGCATTTT. This sequence encodes CASSYSGSNQPQHF.

This chain links TRBV7-2 with TRBJ2-3; 7 nucleotides line up with TRBD1. The trim removed 5 bases at V and 4 bases at J, leaving 6 bases unmatched. The CDR3 length is 14 residues. Germline V gene sequence: CDR1 SGHTA, CDR2 FQGNSA. The CDR3 DNA reads TGTGCCAGCAGCCTCACAGGGGAACCAGATACGCAGTATTTT. Protein product: CASSLTGEPDTQYF.

The chain combines TRBV7-9 with TRBJ1-1; unclear D gene. Between the trimmed V and J ends, which lost 5 bases and 1 base, there was a span of 11 bases. The V gene's germline CDR1 is SEHNR and CDR2 FQNEAQ (reference sequence). The CDR3 consists of 14 residues. CDR3 nucleotide sequence: TGTGCCAGCAGCCCGACAAAAAAGAACACTGAAGCTTTCTTT. Translating gives CASSPTKKNTEAFF.

CDR3 sequence (DNA): TGTGCCAGCAGCGAGCCATCGATGGGTGAGCAGTTCTTC. Translating gives CASSEPSMGEQFF. The chain uses TRBV6-1 and TRBJ2-1; D is ambiguous. There are 13 residues in the CDR3. V lost 6 bases to trimming and J lost 9 bases, with 15 bases between them. Germline V CDR1 and CDR2: MNHNS, SASEGT.

This clonotype has at least ten counts. This sequence joins TRBV7-6 and TRBJ2-1; D is unclear. This CDR3 region has 13 residues. Trimming removed 4 bases from V and 2 bases from J, with 6 bases in between. Germline V gene data show CDR1 as SGHVS and CDR2 as FNYEAQ. CDR3 sequence: CASSSGTYNEQFF. The CDR3 nucleotides are TGTGCCAGCAGCTCCGGAACCTACAATGAGCAGTTCTTC.

DNA for the CDR3: TGCGCCAGCAGCTTGGACAGTCGAGTGTTAGAGACCCAGTACTTC. Residues: CASSLDSRVLETQYF. The chain has TRBV5-1 and TRBJ2-5; D unresolved. CDR1 is SGHRS and CDR2 is YFSETQ in the germline V gene. The CDR3 runs 15 residues. V dropped 0 bases and J dropped 4 bases, with 13 bases sitting between them.

This clonotype was seen a handful of times. The chain links TRBV6-2 or TRBV6-3 to TRBJ2-1; a weak D match, TRBD2 (7 bases). Germline CDR1 and CDR2: MNHEY and SVGEGT. There are 16 residues in the CDR3. Deletions cut 4 bases from V and 3 bases from J, with 16 bases between. The CDR3 sequence: CASSSFSGTNYNEQFF. The DNA of the CDR3 is TGTGCCAGCAGTTCTTTCAGCGGGACAAACTACAATGAGCAGTTCTTC.

This clonotype was detected many times. The chain recombines TRBV10-3 with TRBJ1-1, with D possibly being TRBD1 (5 bases). Trimming took 9 bases from V and 1 from J, leaving 18 bases between them. Germline CDR1 reads ENHRY; CDR2 reads SYGVKD. CDR3 size: 15 residues. As DNA, the CDR3 is TGTGCCATAAACAGTCGGGACTCACCGAACACTGAAGCTTTCTTT. It is translated as CAINSRDSPNTEAFF.

There are many counts of this clonotype. V gene TRBV7-2 combines with J gene TRBJ1-2; no clear D gene. Germline CDR1 reads SGHTA; CDR2 reads FQGNSA. The CDR3 length is 13 residues. V shed 5 bases and J shed 4 bases, with 11 bases lying between them. The CDR3 DNA is TGTGCCAGCAGCCGTGAGGGAGCCTATGGCTACACCTTC. The encoded protein is CASSREGAYGYTF. The entire variable domain, with the rest obtained from reference TRBV7-2 and TRBJ1-2, is as follows: GAGVSQSPSNKVTEKGKDVELRCDPISGHTALYWYRQSLGQGLEFLIYFQGNSAPDKSGLPSDRFSAERTGGSVSTLTIQRTQQEDSAVYLCASSREGAYGYTFGSGTRLTVV.

This clonotype has only a few counts. The chain combines TRBV9 with TRBJ2-2; D not resolved. This CDR3 region has 15 residues. Germline V gene lookup returns CDR1 SGDLS and CDR2 YYNGEE. The V gene lost 4 bases and the J gene lost 8 bases, with 18 bases spanning the gap. As DNA, the CDR3 is TGTGCCAGCAGCCCCCGGGCCTTGGTCGGAGGGGAGCTGTTTTTT. Its protein is CASSPRALVGGELFF.

This clonotype was seen repeatedly, ten times or more. The V call is TRBV3-1, the J call TRBJ2-2; 10 bases are shared with TRBD1. The CDR3 has 14 residues. CDR1 LGHDT and CDR2 YNNKEL come from the germline V gene (reference sequence). With 5 bases clipped from V and 9 bases from J, the junction kept 6 bases outside the gene matches. CDR3: CASSWGQGIRELFF. DNA for the CDR3: TGTGCCAGCAGCTGGGGACAGGGGATACGGGAGCTGTTTTTT.